These T cell receptor beta chains were read from a single sample in a study of cytomegalovirus exposure and HLA in healthy donors. Libraries were prepared by immunoSEQ multiplex PCR; TCRdb keeps only in-frame clonotypes and omits some of them. The sample includes hundreds of thousands of clones, over 70% of them seen just once. The sequencing input was PBMCs. The source of these receptors is a boy younger than 10 in good health and CMV-seronegative. CDR3s include the opening cysteine and the closing phenylalanine or tryptophan. A D gene is named only where the DNA matches it firmly. Rows may omit the clone size; those that give it use once, few, many or a size class.

d_call clone_size cdr3_length j_call v_call cdr3_nt cdr3_aa
NA NA 14 TRBJ2-7 TRBV6-1 TGTGCCAGCAGTGACCTGGACAGTAAGAACGAGCAGTACTTC CASSDLDSKNEQYF
TRBD1 NA 16 TRBJ2-6 TRBV5-1 TGCGCCAGCAGTTCGACCACAGGGGCCGGGGCCAACGTCCTGACTTTC CASSSTTGAGANVLTF
TRBD2 NA 15 TRBJ2-1 TRBV5-6 TGTGCCAGCAGCTTATTGCTAGGACTAGTCTATGAGCAGTTCTTC CASSLLLGLVYEQFF
TRBD1 once 16 TRBJ1-2 TRBV5-4 TGTGCCAGCAGCTTGGACCTCTCCGGGACAGGGGACGGCTACACCTTC CASSLDLSGTGDGYTF
TRBD1 NA 13 TRBJ2-2 TRBV27 TGTGCCAGCAGTCTCACAGGGGCCGGGGAGCTGTTTTTT CASSLTGAGELFF
TRBD2 NA 17 TRBJ2-7 TRBV9 TGTGCCAGCAGCGCCCGGACTAGCGGGGGAAAGTTGGGCGAGCAGTACTTC CASSARTSGGKLGEQYF
NA few 14 TRBJ1-1 TRBV6-1 TGTGCCAGCAGTCTTCACGGGGTTCGCACTGAAGCTTTCTTT CASSLHGVRTEAFF
NA NA 13 TRBJ2-7 TRBV5-6 TGTGCCAGCAGCTTTGGGAGCTCCTACGAGCAGTACTTC CASSFGSSYEQYF
TRBD1 few 14 TRBJ1-1 TRBV2 TGTGCCAGCAGTGTACAGGGGGAGAACACTGAAGCTTTCTTT CASSVQGENTEAFF
NA NA 19 TRBJ2-2 TRBV9 TGTGCCAGCAGCGACCCAAGGCAGACAGACGAAGCGAACACCGGGGAGCTGTTTTTT CASSDPRQTDEANTGELFF
TRBD1 few 16 TRBJ1-1 TRBV6-5 TGTGCCAGCAGTTATTTTAGGACAGGGGTGAACACTGAAGCTTTCTTT CASSYFRTGVNTEAFF
NA NA 13 TRBJ1-1 TRBV27 TGTGCCAGCAGTTTGGGCAGGTCCACTGAAGCTTTCTTT CASSLGRSTEAFF
NA NA 16 TRBJ1-6 TRBV7-9 TGTGCCAGCAGCCCTCAGACGGGAAGATATAATTCACCCCTCCACTTT CASSPQTGRYNSPLHF
TRBD1 NA 13 TRBJ2-7 TRBV5-1 TGCGCCAGTTCCGGGACAGGGGACCACGAGCAGTACTTC CASSGTGDHEQYF
NA NA 15 TRBJ1-1 TRBV29-1 TGCAGCGTTGAAGATCGGGGGGGGTCTGAGACTGAAGCTTTCTTT CSVEDRGGSETEAFF
TRBD2 NA 14 TRBJ2-7 TRBV5-4 TGTGCCAGCAGCCCTCGGGGGGATAACTACGAGCAGTACTTC CASSPRGDNYEQYF
TRBD1 NA 18 TRBJ1-3 TRBV4-1 TGCGCCAGCAGCCAAGATTGGACAGGCCGACCCTCTGGAAACACCATATATTTT CASSQDWTGRPSGNTIYF
NA once 9 TRBJ2-7 TRBV6-4 TGTGCCACCCCGTTTGAGCAGTACTTC CATPFEQYF
TRBD2 NA 16 TRBJ2-1 TRBV2 TGTGCCAGCAGTGAATCGGGGACTAGCGGGACCAGTAGGCAGTTCTTC CASSESGTSGTSRQFF
NA NA 12 TRBJ2-7 TRBV27 TGTGCCAGCAGTTTGATGGGGGGCGAGCAGTACTTC CASSLMGGEQYF
NA NA 14 TRBJ1-1 TRBV4-2 TGTGCCAGCAGCCGGGAGGCCCAAAACACTGAAGCTTTCTTT CASSREAQNTEAFF
TRBD2 NA 21 TRBJ2-1 TRBV19 TGTGCCAGTAGTAGAACGGGCTTAGCGGGAGATTCTGGCGATCTCTACAATGAGCAGTTCTTC CASSRTGLAGDSGDLYNEQFF
TRBD2 NA 17 TRBJ2-3 TRBV9 TGTGCCAGCAGCGCGGTGGGGGCGGGGGGGAGCACAGATACGCAGTATTTT CASSAVGAGGSTDTQYF
NA NA 13 TRBJ2-3 TRBV6-4 TGTGCCAGCAGTGAACTAGTCACAGATACGCAGTATTTT CASSELVTDTQYF
NA NA 11 TRBJ2-7 TRBV29-1 TGCAGCGTACTACAGGGAAACGAGCAGTACTTC CSVLQGNEQYF